This TCR beta chain is drawn from a study of molecular identifiers for immune sequencing clone quantification. General study results and limits: Shared barcodes on identical TCR molecules could underestimate the sizes of highly expanded clones.

The CDR3 is made up of 14 amino acids. Per the germline V gene, CDR1 is SGHVS and CDR2 is FNYEAQ. Preparation of naive CD8 libraries involved roughly 18,000 to 1,100,000 sorted cells and 10%, 30% or 50% RNA. About this clonotype itself: Its cognate antigen is unknown. Compared with germline, one end of the junction differs, possibly owing to a read error.

Preparation methods for the bulk TCR libraries were those previously described, with listed TCR primers. TCRdb reanalysed the PCR reads using MiXCR and keeps one entry per CDR3 protein. The repertoire holds about 630,000 distinct CDR3 sequences, with 25% as singletons. The sequenced sample was naive CD8+ T cells from blood, with Jurkat cell RNA spiked in. Subset defined: FACS-sorted CD8+CD4-CCR7+CD45RA+ naive T cells. The chain combines TRBV7-6 with TRBJ1-1; D ambiguous. The TCR sequence derives from a human donor in good health. Some libraries in this study had Jurkat cell RNA spiked in. The CDR3 nucleotides read TGTGCCAGCGGCTTAGGTCAGTCCCGGACTGAAGCTTTCTTT. Translating gives CASGLGQSRTEAFF.